A selection of T cell receptor beta chains follows, all from one sample in a study of cytomegalovirus exposure and HLA in healthy donors. Some clones are missing from TCRdb's copy, which holds only in-frame ones; the method was immunoSEQ multiplex PCR. The sample has approximately 120,000 clones; less than 80% are singletons. Sequencing was done on a sample of PBMCs. The receptors were gathered from a man in his forties or fifties in good health and CMV-seropositive. CDR3s include the opening cysteine and the closing phenylalanine or tryptophan. Each record gives: V gene, J gene, D gene, clone size, CDR3 DNA, CDR3 protein. D genes are given only for firm matches. Part of the rows lack a size; the others show once, few, many or a class for expanded clones.

>TRBV2|TRBJ2-3|TRBD1|NA
TGTGCCAGCAGGGACAGGGGGACAGATACGCAGTATTTT
CASRDRGTDTQYF
>TRBV7-2|TRBJ2-4|NA|NA
TGTGCCAGCAGGCAACGGACTAAAAACATTCAGTACTTC
CASRQRTKNIQYF
>TRBV25-1|TRBJ2-4|TRBD1|few
TGTGCCAGCACCGGGACAGGGGGGAACATTCAGTACTTC
CASTGTGGNIQYF
>TRBV5-6|TRBJ1-5|NA|few
TGTGCCAGCAGCTTGTGGAGTAGCAATCAGCCCCAGCATTTT
CASSLWSSNQPQHF
>TRBV30|TRBJ2-3|NA|NA
TGTGCCGGCACTCCGCGGGGTCTAACAGATACGCAGTATTTT
CAGTPRGLTDTQYF
>TRBV30|TRBJ1-2|NA|NA
TGTGCCTGGACAGGGGTTGGCTATGGCTACACCTTC
CAWTGVGYGYTF
>TRBV2|TRBJ1-1|NA|NA
TGTGCCAGCAGTGAACCTGACAGGGAAGCTTTCTTT
CASSEPDREAFF
>TRBV7-9|TRBJ1-2|TRBD1|NA
TGTGCCAGCAGCACACAGGGGGCTGACTATGGCTACACCTTC
CASSTQGADYGYTF
>TRBV14|TRBJ2-2|NA|NA
TGTGCCAGCAGCCAAGATTGGGGGCCCAAGACCGGGGAGCTGTTTTTT
CASSQDWGPKTGELFF
>TRBV7-8|TRBJ2-1|TRBD2|NA
TGTGCCAGCAGTGTTGCCGGGACTAGCGGGGGTAATGAGCAGTTCTTC
CASSVAGTSGGNEQFF
>TRBV4-3|TRBJ2-7|NA|NA
TGCGCCAGCAGCCCCCGTGCGCGGGAAGCCTACGAGCAGTACTTC
CASSPRAREAYEQYF
>TRBV29-1|TRBJ1-2|NA|few
TGCAGCGTTGGATTCCGGGATAAGCCTAACTATGGCTACACCTTC
CSVGFRDKPNYGYTF
>TRBV27|TRBJ2-2|TRBD1|NA
TGTGCCAGCAGTTTGGACAGGGCAGTCGGGGAGCTGTTTTTT
CASSLDRAVGELFF
>TRBV16|TRBJ2-7|TRBD1|NA
TGTGCCAGCAGCCAATCAGGACAGGGCTACGAGCAGTACTTC
CASSQSGQGYEQYF
>TRBV9|TRBJ2-3|NA|NA
TGTGCCAGCAGCGTAGCTAGCCGGTTCACAGATACGCAGTATTTT
CASSVASRFTDTQYF
>TRBV29-1|TRBJ1-3|TRBD1|NA
TGCAGCGTTGGACAGGGACTGGGAAACACCATATATTTT
CSVGQGLGNTIYF
>TRBV7-8|TRBJ2-1|TRBD1|few
TGTGCCAGCAGGTTAGTCACAGGGGGAGCTTACAATGAGCAGTTCTTC
CASRLVTGGAYNEQFF
>TRBV4-1|TRBJ2-7|NA|NA
TGCGCCAGCAGCTCGGACAGACCCTACGAGCAGTACTTC
CASSSDRPYEQYF
>TRBV28|TRBJ2-2|TRBD2|NA
TGTGCCAGCAGTTTCCGACTAGCGGGAGTTGACGGGGAGCTGTTTTTT
CASSFRLAGVDGELFF
>TRBV28|TRBJ1-4|NA|NA
TGTGCCAGCAGCCCTCCGGGACATCTCTCTGGGGCTAATGAAAAACTGTTTTTT
CASSPPGHLSGANEKLFF
>TRBV6-5|TRBJ2-5|TRBD2|few
TGTGCCAGCAGTTCCGGGACTAGTCCTTTCGGGGAGACCCAGTACTTC
CASSSGTSPFGETQYF
>TRBV5-4|TRBJ2-6|NA|NA
TGTGCCAGCAGCCCCAGAAGCTCTGGGGCCAACGTCCTGACTTTC
CASSPRSSGANVLTF
>TRBV7-9|TRBJ2-1|NA|once
TGTGCCAGCAGCTCGCTTACTTTGAGCGGATTTCACAATGAGCAGTTCTTC
CASSSLTLSGFHNEQFF
>TRBV6-1|TRBJ1-2|NA|NA
TGTGCCAGCAAGGACACTCGATACACCTTC
CASKDTRYTF
>TRBV5-1|TRBJ2-7|TRBD1|NA
TGCGCCAGCAGCGTAAGGACAGGGGGAAGCTACGAGCAGTACTTC
CASSVRTGGSYEQYF
>TRBV6-5|TRBJ2-5|TRBD2|NA
TGTGCCAGCAGTATACTAGCGGGAGGGGGAGAGACCCAGTACTTC
CASSILAGGGETQYF
>TRBV28|TRBJ2-2|NA|once
TGTGCCAGCAGTTCCTACAGGGTCACCGGGGAGCTGTTTTTT
CASSSYRVTGELFF
>TRBV7-2|TRBJ2-3|TRBD2|NA
TGTGCCAGCAGCTCGGAGGGACTAGGGTACACAGATACGCAGTATTTT
CASSSEGLGYTDTQYF
>TRBV5-4|TRBJ2-7|NA|once
TGTGCCAGCAGCTTGGAGGGCCCTAGGGGCGAGCAGTACTTC
CASSLEGPRGEQYF
>TRBV30|TRBJ1-6|TRBD1|few
TGTGCCTGGAAACTGTCGGACAGGGTCTCCTATAATTCACCCCTCCACTTT
CAWKLSDRVSYNSPLHF
>TRBV29-1|TRBJ1-2|TRBD1|NA
TGCAGCGTCGATAGGACAGGGTCGAACTATGGCTACACCTTC
CSVDRTGSNYGYTF
>TRBV5-8|TRBJ2-3|TRBD2|NA
TGTGCCAGCAGCAAACTAGCGGTTACTAGCACAGATACGCAGTATTTT
CASSKLAVTSTDTQYF
>TRBV9|TRBJ2-5|NA|NA
TGTGCCAGCAGCGTAGGGAGCTGGCTAGAGACCCAGTACTTC
CASSVGSWLETQYF
>TRBV14|TRBJ1-5|NA|NA
TGTGCCAGCAGCCTCGTATGGCCCCAGCATTTT
CASSLVWPQHF
>TRBV5-1|TRBJ2-1|TRBD1|NA
TGCGCCAGCAGCCCTACAGGGGAACGTCGGAATGAGCAGTTCTTC
CASSPTGERRNEQFF